A single sample is the source of the 17 T cell receptor beta chains below, sequenced in a study of CD8 T cells in Susac syndrome. The authors reverse transcribed roughly 0.5 to 1 ug RNA with random hexamers. MiXCR, run by TCRdb on the immunoSEQ multiplex PCR reads, gives a single entry per CDR3 protein. The sample lists about 430,000 distinct CDR3 sequences; approximately 85% were seen once. Input material: CD8+ T cells from PBMCs. The receptors were sampled from a human donor with multiple sclerosis.

The chain employs TRBV3-1 and TRBJ2-7; tentative D call: TRBD1 (5 bases). This CDR3 spans 14 amino acids. Germline V gives CDR1 LGHDT, CDR2 YNNKEL (reference sequence). Trimming shortened V by 5 bases and J by 0 bases, and 11 bases separated the two germline ends. For the CDR3, the DNA is TGTGCCAGCAGCACAGGACCCTTCTCCTACGAGCAGTACTTC. Its translation is CASSTGPFSYEQYF.

CDR3 in DNA: TGTGCCAGCAGCTTGTTTCAGGGGAATGGCTACACCTTC. This translates into CASSLFQGNGYTF. The V gene is TRBV28, the J gene TRBJ1-2, with D perhaps TRBD1 (6 bases). Per the germline V gene, CDR1 is MDHEN and CDR2 is SYDVKM. The ends were cut back, 6 bases at V and 6 bases at J, with 14 bases in the middle. CDR3 length: 13 amino acids.

The chain has TRBV12-3 or TRBV12-4 and TRBJ2-5; D ambiguous. V was clipped by 0 bases and J by 5 bases, with 7 bases between them. This CDR3 has 13 amino acids. CDR3 residues: CASSLAPPETQYF. CDR3 nucleotide sequence: TGTGCCAGCAGTTTAGCCCCCCCCGAGACCCAGTACTTC.

V is TRBV4-1 and J is TRBJ1-1; TRBD1 aligns across 7 bases. Germline V gene sequence: CDR1 MGHRA, CDR2 YSYEKL. J was trimmed by 0 bases and V by 4 bases; bases with no gene match: 5. CDR3 length: 15 amino acids. In DNA, the CDR3 is TGCGCCAGCAGCCCAGGGGACAGAGTGAACACTGAAGCTTTCTTT. This sequence encodes CASSPGDRVNTEAFF.

The CDR3: CSGVDRGSYNEQFF. The DNA of the CDR3 is TGCAGCGGGGTGGACAGGGGCTCCTACAATGAGCAGTTCTTC. The chain joins TRBV29-1 to TRBJ2-1; 9 bases agree with TRBD1. Looked up from germline, CDR1 is SQVTM and CDR2 is ANQGSEA. Losses at the gene ends were 7 bases for V and 0 bases for J; bases not matched to a gene: 4. The CDR3 spans 14 residues.

There are a few counts of this clonotype. This rearrangement joins TRBV3-1 to TRBJ1-2; no firm D call. V was cut by 1 base and J by 4 bases, with 7 bases left in between. This CDR3 is built from 13 residues. CDR1 and CDR2 (germline): LGHDT, YNNKEL (reference sequence). This chain's CDR3 is CASSQAQGYGYTF. The CDR3 DNA reads TGTGCCAGCAGCCAAGCCCAAGGCTATGGCTACACCTTC.

The rearrangement links TRBV27 to TRBJ1-2, with D possibly being TRBD1 (5 bases). The CDR3 loop spans 15 amino acids. CDR1 and CDR2 (germline): MNHEY, SMNVEV (reference sequence). V lost 6 bases and J 4 bases, leaving 18 bases between the germline ends. CDR3: CASSQAGGWAYGYTF. CDR3 bases: TGTGCCAGCAGCCAAGCGGGGGGGTGGGCCTATGGCTACACCTTC.

The J gene is TRBJ2-2, the V gene TRBV27; no clear D. V lost 2 bases, J lost 1 base, and 5 bases lay in between. The CDR3 has 14 amino acids. CDR1 MNHEY and CDR2 SMNVEV come from the germline V gene (reference sequence). This CDR3 is CASSLIVNTGELFF. The CDR3 DNA reads TGTGCCAGCAGTTTAATAGTGAACACCGGGGAGCTGTTTTTT.

The V and J genes are TRBV3-1 and TRBJ2-1; maybe TRBD1 (5 bases). The CDR3 has 14 amino acids. V gave up 0 bases and J gave up 7 bases, with 10 bases separating them. The V gene's germline CDR1 is LGHDT and CDR2 YNNKEL (reference sequence). CDR3 protein: CASSQEGGANEQFF. The CDR3 DNA sequence: TGTGCCAGCAGCCAAGAGGGTGGGGCGAATGAGCAGTTCTTC.

V gene TRBV5-4 combines with J gene TRBJ2-1, with D perhaps given as TRBD1 or TRBD2 (5 bases each). From germline, CDR1 is SGHNT and CDR2 YYREEE (reference sequence). The CDR3 consists of 15 residues. The germline V and J ends were trimmed by 5 bases and 6 bases, with 18 bases remaining between them. CDR3 nucleotide sequence: TGTGCCAGCAGTTCTCAGGGAGCGCAACTCAATGAGCAGTTCTTC. It specifies CASSSQGAQLNEQFF.

The chain carries TRBV5-1 and TRBJ2-1; 12 nucleotides align to TRBD2. CDR3 size: 16 residues. Germline V gene data show CDR1 as SGHRS and CDR2 as YFSETQ. V gave up 4 bases and J gave up 8 bases; unmatched junction bases: 10. The CDR3 DNA reads as TGCGCCAGCAGCGGGAGACTAGCGGGAGCTCTTGATGAGCAGTTCTTC. Amino acids: CASSGRLAGALDEQFF.

V usage is TRBV29-1 and J usage is TRBJ2-1; no clear D. Trimming removed 0 bases from V and 6 bases from J, with 12 bases in between. CDR3 length: 14 amino acids. Germline loops: CDR1 SQVTM, CDR2 ANQGSEA. The CDR3 is CSVEDPILANEQFF. DNA for the CDR3: TGCAGCGTTGAAGATCCAATCCTCGCCAATGAGCAGTTCTTC.

The J gene is TRBJ1-5, the V gene TRBV4-1; D is unclear. The V end was cut by 2 bases, the J end by 7 bases, with 12 bases between. Germline loops: CDR1 MGHRA, CDR2 YSYEKL. This CDR3 is 14 amino acids long. CDR3 amino acids: CASSQTFDGQPQHF. DNA of the CDR3: TGCGCCAGCAGCCAAACTTTTGATGGGCAGCCCCAGCATTTT.

The V call is TRBV5-8, the J call TRBJ2-1, with 8 bases aligning to TRBD2. CDR1 and CDR2 from the germline V gene are SGHTS and YDEGEE. This CDR3 spans 14 amino acids. J lost 4 bases, V lost 4 bases, and 4 bases had no gene match. CDR3 amino acids: CASSGLAYYNEQFF. CDR3 in DNA: TGTGCCAGCAGCGGACTAGCCTATTACAATGAGCAGTTCTTC.

This clonotype was counted a few times. The chain employs TRBV29-1 and TRBJ2-7, with 7 bases aligning to TRBD2. V shed 4 bases, J shed 0 bases, and the junction held 3 bases outside the gene matches. CDR1 and CDR2 (germline): SQVTM, ANQGSEA. The CDR3 consists of 13 residues. CDR3 protein: CSVVAGDSYEQYF. As DNA, the CDR3 is TGCAGCGTTGTGGCGGGGGACTCCTACGAGCAGTACTTC.

The chain is built from TRBV27 and TRBJ2-3, with 10 nucleotides matching TRBD2. The V gene end was trimmed by 6 bases and the J gene end by 0 bases; junction bases not matched to a gene: 6. This CDR3 comprises 16 residues. Germline V gene lookup returns CDR1 MNHEY and CDR2 SMNVEV (reference sequence). For the CDR3, the DNA is TGTGCCAGCAGCGTTCTTAGCGGGAGGAGCACAGATACGCAGTATTTT. This encodes CASSVLSGRSTDTQYF.

Comments on this clonotype: One junction end does not reproduce the germline sequence, and a read error may be involved. V and J are TRBV20-1 and TRBJ2-7; possibly TRBD2 for D (5 bases). This CDR3 has 14 residues. Germline lookup yields CDR1 DFQATT and CDR2 SNEGSKA (reference sequence). The CDR3 DNA follows: TGCAGTGCTAGAGATGGGCGGAACGACTACGAGCAGCACTTC. It codes for CSARDGRNDYEQHF.